The present entry profiles one T cell receptor beta chain with its context. The data were obtained in a study of blood T cell repertoires in COVID-19. The overall study: From T cells, B-cell-depleted T cells, or PBMCs came the material, which was cDNA or gDNA.

The method was immunoSEQ multiplex PCR; TCRdb's version includes in-frame clones alone and lacks a portion of them. The data show roughly 250,000 clones, with 82% seen just once and 4.9% held by the top ten. The CDR3 is 18 amino acids. Trimming stripped 4 bases from V and 3 bases from J, with 20 bases between. Germline V CDR1 and CDR2: SGHRS, YFSETQ. The chain joins TRBV5-1 to TRBJ2-6; D perhaps matches TRBD2 (5 bases). Sequencing input: peripheral blood. This TCR was recovered from an elderly woman with active or convalescent COVID-19. Here the CDR3 reads CASSTRVAGSGGANVLTF. Here the CDR3 DNA reads TGCGCCAGCAGCACGCGGGTCGCGGGTTCAGGTGGGGCCAACGTCCTGACTTTC.